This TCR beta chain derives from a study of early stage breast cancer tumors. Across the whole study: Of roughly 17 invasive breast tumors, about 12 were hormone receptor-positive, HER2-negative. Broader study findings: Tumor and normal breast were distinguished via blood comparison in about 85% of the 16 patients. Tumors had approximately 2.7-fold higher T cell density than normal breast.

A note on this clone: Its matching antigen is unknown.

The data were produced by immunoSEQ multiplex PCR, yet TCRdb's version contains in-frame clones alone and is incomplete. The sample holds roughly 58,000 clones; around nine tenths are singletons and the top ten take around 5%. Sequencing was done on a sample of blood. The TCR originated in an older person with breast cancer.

CDR3 in amino acids: CASTRAWSGSSYNEQFF. The CDR3 coding sequence is TGTGCCAGCACGAGAGCTTGGAGCGGGAGCTCCTACAATGAGCAGTTCTTC. The V gene is TRBV9, the J gene TRBJ2-1, with TRBD2 matching over 8 bases. Looked up from germline, CDR1 is SGDLS and CDR2 is YYNGEE. The trim removed 6 bases at V and 0 bases at J, leaving 11 bases unmatched. This CDR3 has 17 amino acids.